Listed here are 16 T cell receptor beta chains from one sample, sequenced in a study of shared clonotypes between healthy human individuals (dated by TCRdb to 2019 to 2021). Library preparation was by the immunoSEQ multiplex PCR assay. This is the immuneACCESS table as TCRdb keeps it, with only in-frame sequences that have V and J called. A part of the clones is gone; compared with another copy, unresolved V genes explain less than half, and the rest is unexplained. Counted in this sample were roughly 2,500,000 clones; over 85% of them appeared once. The top ten hold around 0.37% of the sample. The sequencing input was naive CD4+ T cells from PBMCs. Sample cell subset or site, as interpreted from the label and publication: CD45RA+ positively selected. Every receptor here comes from a man aged 18 to 29 in good health. Some clones in this sample may be carry-over from other donors' samples.

V usage is TRBV5-5 and J usage is TRBJ1-2, with D perhaps TRBD1 (6 bases). Trimming shortened V by 0 bases and J by 2 bases, and 20 bases separated the two germline ends. The CDR3 is made up of 18 amino acids. CDR1 is SGHKS, CDR2 YYEKEE, per germline (reference sequence). The CDR3 sequence is CASSLGAGDVGGNYGYTF. CDR3 nucleotides: TGTGCCAGCAGCTTGGGCGCGGGAGATGTAGGGGGGAACTATGGCTACACCTTC.

The chain employs TRBV27 and TRBJ2-3, with 15 bases that match TRBD2. Germline assignment: CDR1 MNHEY and CDR2 SMNVEV (reference sequence). The ends lost 4 bases at V and 0 bases at J; junction bases unmatched: 11. The CDR3 has 20 amino acids. This chain's CDR3 is CASSSAGLAGGSSSTDTQYF. CDR3 DNA sequence: TGTGCCAGCAGTTCCGCGGGACTAGCGGGAGGTTCCTCTAGCACAGATACGCAGTATTTT.

The chain couples TRBV5-4 to TRBJ2-7; no clear D gene. Germline loops: CDR1 SGHNT, CDR2 YYREEE (reference sequence). Trimming left V 5 bases short and J 2 bases short, with 14 bases between. There are 14 residues in the CDR3. The CDR3 loop is CASSRFGGTYEQYF. The CDR3, as DNA: TGTGCCAGCAGTAGGTTTGGCGGAACCTACGAGCAGTACTTC.

The V gene is TRBV5-1, the J gene TRBJ2-7, with D possibly being TRBD2 (6 bases). This CDR3 region has 16 residues. V gave up 0 bases and J gave up 5 bases, with 18 bases separating them. Germline CDR1 is SGHRS and CDR2 is YFSETQ. The CDR3 reads CASSLDPVGGWNEQYF. For the CDR3, the DNA is TGCGCCAGCAGCTTGGACCCCGTGGGGGGATGGAACGAGCAGTACTTC.

The chain has TRBV6-5 and TRBJ1-5; D unresolved. The CDR3 is 11 residues long. V dropped 9 bases and J dropped 2 bases, with 5 bases sitting between them. Germline loops: CDR1 MNHEY, CDR2 SVGAGI. DNA of the CDR3: TGTGCCAGGCACGGCAATCAGCCCCAGCATTTT. It codes for CARHGNQPQHF.

V usage is TRBV27 and J usage is TRBJ2-3; TRBD1 matches at 7 bases. Germline CDR1 MNHEY, CDR2 SMNVEV (reference sequence). The CDR3 extends over 13 amino acids. The junction had 8 bases not matched to a gene; V was cut back by 6 bases and J by 8 bases. The CDR3: CASRPSSGGTQYF. The CDR3 bases are TGTGCCAGCAGACCGTCCTCAGGGGGTACGCAGTATTTT.

This clone came up once. This chain connects TRBV2 to TRBJ2-1; 12 bases map to TRBD2. With V trimmed by 6 bases and J by 7 bases, 10 bases remained unmatched. In germline, CDR1 is SNHLY, CDR2 FYNNEI. There are 16 residues in the CDR3. The CDR3 region is CASSARLAGVSNEQFF. The CDR3 DNA reads as TGTGCCAGCAGCGCACGACTAGCGGGAGTTTCTAATGAGCAGTTCTTC.

This chain connects TRBV11-3 to TRBJ2-3; D is possibly TRBD1 (7 bases). The CDR3 consists of 14 residues. V lost 5 bases, J lost 4 bases, and 13 bases lay in between. Looked up from germline, CDR1 is SGHNT and CDR2 is YENEEA. CDR3 region: CASSPGGGADTQYF. The DNA for the CDR3 is TGTGCCAGCAGCCCCGGAGGGGGCGCAGATACGCAGTATTTT.

The J gene is TRBJ1-3, the V gene TRBV28, with 10 bases lining up with TRBD1. The trim removed 7 bases at V and 6 bases at J, leaving 15 bases unmatched. CDR3 length: 17 amino acids. Germline loops: CDR1 MDHEN, CDR2 SYDVKM. Here the CDR3 reads CASTSLGLGTGENTIYF. CDR3 nucleotide sequence: TGTGCCAGCACAAGTTTAGGGCTCGGGACAGGGGAAAACACCATATATTTT.

The chain couples TRBV18 to TRBJ1-3; D is unclear. The V gene lost 5 bases and the J gene lost 0 bases, with 17 bases spanning the gap. CDR3 length equals 17 residues. Germline V gene lookup returns CDR1 KGHSH and CDR2 LQKENI. The CDR3 DNA reads as TGTGCCAGCTCATTTATCGACGGCGCGATCTCTGGAAACACCATATATTTT. Translation gives CASSFIDGAISGNTIYF.

As for this clone: At the DNA level, this CDR3 is encoded by other sequences in the same sample as well. In DNA form, the CDR3 reads TGTGCCAGCTCACCAGATGGCAATCAGCCCCAGCATTTT. It specifies CASSPDGNQPQHF. The rearrangement links TRBV18 to TRBJ1-5, with unresolved D. The CDR3 contains 13 residues. Germline values: CDR1 KGHSH, CDR2 LQKENI. V lost 2 bases and J 2 bases, leaving 4 bases between the germline ends.

CDR3 in amino acids: CASSQDLFASANTGELFF. The CDR3 coding sequence is TGCGCCAGCAGCCAAGACCTTTTCGCGTCCGCGAACACCGGGGAGCTGTTTTTT. The chain has TRBV4-3 and TRBJ2-2; no reliable D call. The CDR3 is 18 residues long. Trimming removed 0 bases from V and 0 bases from J, with 14 bases in between. The germline CDR1 and CDR2 sequences are LGHNA and YSLEER.

V is TRBV4-2 and J is TRBJ2-7, with D possibly being TRBD2 (6 bases). The germline V gene encodes CDR1 LGHNA and CDR2 YNFKEQ. The ends were cut back, 2 bases at V and 2 bases at J, with 16 bases in the middle. The CDR3 spans 16 residues. DNA for the CDR3: TGTGCCAGCAGCCAATCAGTAGGGCGGGAAACCTACGAGCAGTACTTC. This gives the protein CASSQSVGRETYEQYF.

The chain uses TRBV7-2 and TRBJ1-1, with a possible D match to TRBD1 (6 bases). The CDR3 totals 13 residues. CDR1 SGHTA and CDR2 FQGNSA come from the germline V gene. The germline V and J ends were trimmed by 3 bases and 6 bases, with 11 bases remaining between them. CDR3 loop: CASSLSRTAEAFF. The CDR3 coding sequence is TGTGCCAGCAGCTTGTCCCGGACAGCTGAAGCTTTCTTT.

This chain uses TRBV19 with TRBJ2-1, with unresolved D. The CDR3 has 15 residues. Germline CDR1 reads LNHDA; CDR2 reads SQIVND (reference sequence). Trimming removed 0 bases from V and 10 bases from J, with 16 bases in between. CDR3 in amino acids: CASSIEIGWVGEQFF. The DNA for the CDR3 is TGTGCCAGTAGTATAGAAATAGGGTGGGTAGGAGAGCAGTTCTTC.

This chain links TRBV5-1 with TRBJ2-3, with TRBD2 matching over 10 bases. This CDR3 region has 15 residues. Germline V gene sequence: CDR1 SGHRS, CDR2 YFSETQ. Trimming at V came to 4 bases and at J to 0 bases, leaving 2 bases not matched to a gene. The CDR3 sequence is CASSALAGSTDTQYF. The CDR3 DNA is TGCGCCAGCAGCGCACTAGCGGGAAGCACAGATACGCAGTATTTT.